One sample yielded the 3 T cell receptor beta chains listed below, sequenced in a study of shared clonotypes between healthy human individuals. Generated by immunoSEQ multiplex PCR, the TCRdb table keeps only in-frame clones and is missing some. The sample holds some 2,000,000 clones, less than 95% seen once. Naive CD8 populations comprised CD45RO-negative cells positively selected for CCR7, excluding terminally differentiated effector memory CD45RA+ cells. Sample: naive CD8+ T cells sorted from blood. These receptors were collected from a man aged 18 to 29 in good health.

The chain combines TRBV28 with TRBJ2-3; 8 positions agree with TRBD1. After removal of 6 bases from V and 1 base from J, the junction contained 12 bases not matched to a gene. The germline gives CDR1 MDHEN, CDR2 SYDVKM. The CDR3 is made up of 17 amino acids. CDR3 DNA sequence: TGTGCCAGCAGCCTTTCTACCGGGACAGGTGGCACAGATACGCAGTATTTT. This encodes CASSLSTGTGGTDTQYF.

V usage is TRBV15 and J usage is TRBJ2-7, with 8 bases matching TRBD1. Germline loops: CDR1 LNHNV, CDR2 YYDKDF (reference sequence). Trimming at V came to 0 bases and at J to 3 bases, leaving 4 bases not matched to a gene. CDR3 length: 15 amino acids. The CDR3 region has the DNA TGTGCCACCAGCAGAGACTTAGGACAGGGCTACGAGCAGTACTTC. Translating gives CATSRDLGQGYEQYF.

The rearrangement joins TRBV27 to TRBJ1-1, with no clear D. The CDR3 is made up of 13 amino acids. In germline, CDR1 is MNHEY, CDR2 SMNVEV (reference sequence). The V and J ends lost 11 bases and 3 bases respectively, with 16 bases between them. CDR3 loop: CAARALGDTEAFF. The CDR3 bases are TGTGCCGCCCGGGCCCTCGGGGACACTGAAGCTTTCTTT.